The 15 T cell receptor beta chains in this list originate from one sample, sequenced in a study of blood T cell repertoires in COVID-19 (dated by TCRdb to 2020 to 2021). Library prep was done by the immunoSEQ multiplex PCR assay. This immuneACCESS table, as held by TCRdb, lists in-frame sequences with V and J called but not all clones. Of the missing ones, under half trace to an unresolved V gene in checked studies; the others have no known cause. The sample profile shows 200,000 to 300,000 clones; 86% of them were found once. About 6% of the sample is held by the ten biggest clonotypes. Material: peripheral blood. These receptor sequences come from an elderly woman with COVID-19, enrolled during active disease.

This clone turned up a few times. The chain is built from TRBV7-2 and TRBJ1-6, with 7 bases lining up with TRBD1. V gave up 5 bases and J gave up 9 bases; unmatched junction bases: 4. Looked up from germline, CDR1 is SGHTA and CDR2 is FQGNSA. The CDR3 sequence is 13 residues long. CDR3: CASSTDRASPLHF. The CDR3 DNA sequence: TGTGCCAGCAGCACTGACAGGGCTTCACCCCTCCACTTT.

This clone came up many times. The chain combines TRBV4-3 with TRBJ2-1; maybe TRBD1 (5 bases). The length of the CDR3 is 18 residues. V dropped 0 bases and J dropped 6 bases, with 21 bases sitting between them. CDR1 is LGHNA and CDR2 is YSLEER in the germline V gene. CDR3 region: CASSQDLFRAGLFNEQFF. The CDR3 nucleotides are TGCGCCAGCAGCCAAGATCTGTTCCGGGCAGGGCTCTTCAATGAGCAGTTCTTC.

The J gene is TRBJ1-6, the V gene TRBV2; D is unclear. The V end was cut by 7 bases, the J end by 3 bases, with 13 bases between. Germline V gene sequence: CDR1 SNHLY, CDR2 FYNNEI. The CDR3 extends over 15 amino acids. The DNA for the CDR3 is TGTGCCAGCATCATGGAGGGCCTCTATAATTCACCCCTCCACTTT. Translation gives CASIMEGLYNSPLHF.

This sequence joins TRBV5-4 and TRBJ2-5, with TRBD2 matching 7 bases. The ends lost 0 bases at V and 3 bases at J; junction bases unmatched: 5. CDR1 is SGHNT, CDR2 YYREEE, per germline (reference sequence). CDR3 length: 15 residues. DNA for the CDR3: TGTGCCAGCAGCTTGGGAGCGGGGATCGAAGAGACCCAGTACTTC. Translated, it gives CASSLGAGIEETQYF.

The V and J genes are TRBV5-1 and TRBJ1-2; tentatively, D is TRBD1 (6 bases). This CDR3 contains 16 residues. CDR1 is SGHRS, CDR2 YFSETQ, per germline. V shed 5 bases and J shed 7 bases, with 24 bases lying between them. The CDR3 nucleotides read TGCGCCAGCAGTGGGAACGTTGGGGGCAGGGTGCGTGGCTACACCTTC. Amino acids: CASSGNVGGRVRGYTF.

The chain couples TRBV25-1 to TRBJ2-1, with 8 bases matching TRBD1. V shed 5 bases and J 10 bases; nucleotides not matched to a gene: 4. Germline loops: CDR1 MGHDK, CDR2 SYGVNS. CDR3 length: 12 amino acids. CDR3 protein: CASSNRGTEQFF. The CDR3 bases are TGTGCCAGCAGTAACAGGGGGACCGAGCAGTTCTTC.

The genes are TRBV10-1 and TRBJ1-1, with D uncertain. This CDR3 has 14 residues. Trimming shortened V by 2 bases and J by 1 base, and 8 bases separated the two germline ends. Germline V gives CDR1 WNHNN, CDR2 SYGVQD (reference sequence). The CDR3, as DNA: TGCGCCAGCAGTGAGCTACAGCAGAACACTGAAGCTTTCTTT. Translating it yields CASSELQQNTEAFF.

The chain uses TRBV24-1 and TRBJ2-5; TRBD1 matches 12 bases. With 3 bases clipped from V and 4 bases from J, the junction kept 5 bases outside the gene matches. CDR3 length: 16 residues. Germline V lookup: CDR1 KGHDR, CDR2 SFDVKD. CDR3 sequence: CATSDPGTGGGETQYF. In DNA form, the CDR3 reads TGTGCCACCAGTGATCCCGGGACAGGGGGCGGAGAGACCCAGTACTTC.

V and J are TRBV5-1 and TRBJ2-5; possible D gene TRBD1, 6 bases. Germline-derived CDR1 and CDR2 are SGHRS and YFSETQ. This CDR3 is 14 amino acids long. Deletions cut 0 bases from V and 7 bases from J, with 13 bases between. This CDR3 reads CASSLGAGESTQYF. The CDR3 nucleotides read TGCGCCAGCAGCTTGGGGGCAGGGGAGTCGACCCAGTACTTC. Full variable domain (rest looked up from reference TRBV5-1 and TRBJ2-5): KAGVTQTPRYLIKTRGQQVTLSCSPISGHRSVSWYQQTPGQGLQFLFEYFSETQRNKGNFPGRFSGRQFSNSRSEMNVSTLELGDSALYLCASSLGAGESTQYFGPGTRLLVL.

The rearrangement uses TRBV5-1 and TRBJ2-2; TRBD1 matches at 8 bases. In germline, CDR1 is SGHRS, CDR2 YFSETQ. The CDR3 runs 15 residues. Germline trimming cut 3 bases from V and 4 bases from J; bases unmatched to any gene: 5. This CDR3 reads CASSSARGRTGELFF. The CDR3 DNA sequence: TGCGCCAGCAGCTCCGCCAGGGGGCGCACCGGGGAGCTGTTTTTT.

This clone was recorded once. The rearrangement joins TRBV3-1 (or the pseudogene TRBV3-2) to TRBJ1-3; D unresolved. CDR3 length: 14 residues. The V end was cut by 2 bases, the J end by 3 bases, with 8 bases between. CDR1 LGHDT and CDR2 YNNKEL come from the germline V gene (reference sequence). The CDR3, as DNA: TGTGCCAGCAGCCAACCAGGTTATGGAAACACCATATATTTT. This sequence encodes CASSQPGYGNTIYF.

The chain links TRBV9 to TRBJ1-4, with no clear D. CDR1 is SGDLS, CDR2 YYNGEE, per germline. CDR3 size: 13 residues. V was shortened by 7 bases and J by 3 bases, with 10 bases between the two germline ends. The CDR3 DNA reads TGTGCCAGCCAACGGGGAGCTAATGAAAAACTGTTTTTT. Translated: CASQRGANEKLFF.

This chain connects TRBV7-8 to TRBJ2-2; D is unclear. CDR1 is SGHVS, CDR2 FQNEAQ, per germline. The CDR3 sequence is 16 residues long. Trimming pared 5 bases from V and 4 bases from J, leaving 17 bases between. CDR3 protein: CASSPAGAGRTGELFF. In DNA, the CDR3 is TGTGCCAGCAGCCCCGCTGGTGCTGGGCGCACCGGGGAGCTGTTTTTT.

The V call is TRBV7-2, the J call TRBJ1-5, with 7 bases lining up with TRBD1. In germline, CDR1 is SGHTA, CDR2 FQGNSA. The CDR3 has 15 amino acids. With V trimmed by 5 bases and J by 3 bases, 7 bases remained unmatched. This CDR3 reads CASSPSGQFNQPQHF. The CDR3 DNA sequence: TGTGCCAGCAGCCCCTCGGGACAGTTCAATCAGCCCCAGCATTTT.

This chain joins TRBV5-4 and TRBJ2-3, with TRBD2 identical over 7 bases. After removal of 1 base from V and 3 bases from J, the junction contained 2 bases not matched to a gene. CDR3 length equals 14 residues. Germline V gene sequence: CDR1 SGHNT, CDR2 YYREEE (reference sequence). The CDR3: CASSLTSDTDTQYF. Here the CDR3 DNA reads TGTGCCAGCAGCTTGACTAGCGATACAGATACGCAGTATTTT. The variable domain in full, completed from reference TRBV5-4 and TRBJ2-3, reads ETGVTQSPTHLIKTRGQQVTLRCSSQSGHNTVSWYQQALGQGPQFIFQYYREEENGRGNFPPRFSGLQFPNYSSELNVNALELDDSALYLCASSLTSDTDTQYFGPGTRLTVL.